This is a list of T cell receptor beta chains from one sample in a study of blood T cell repertoires in COVID-19. The data were produced by immunoSEQ multiplex PCR, yet TCRdb's version contains in-frame clones alone and is incomplete. In the table there are under 200,000 clones, around 82% of which are singletons. Sequencing was carried out using peripheral blood. The source is a human donor with acute or convalescent COVID-19. The donor label of this sample is uncertain. CDR3s include the opening cysteine and the closing phenylalanine or tryptophan. D genes are given only for firm matches. The size field is filled for only some rows; it gives once, few, many or a size class.

D gene	V gene	clone size	J gene	CDR3 protein	CDR3 DNA
TRBD1	TRBV28	NA	TRBJ2-5	CASSPRQGVHQETQYF	TGTGCCAGCAGTCCACGACAGGGGGTGCACCAAGAGACCCAGTACTTC
NA	TRBV5-4	NA	TRBJ2-1	CASSLAGPSGEQFF	TGTGCCAGCAGCTTGGCGGGTCCCTCGGGGGAGCAGTTCTTC
NA	TRBV29-1	NA	TRBJ2-5	CSVVTPGETQYF	TGCAGCGTCGTCACCCCGGGAGAGACCCAGTACTTC
TRBD2	TRBV7-7	NA	TRBJ2-3	CASSSSSGLTDTQYF	TGTGCTAGCAGTTCTAGTAGCGGGCTCACAGATACGCAGTATTTT
NA	TRBV5-1	NA	TRBJ1-1	CASSPYPRIGGNTEAFF	TGCGCCAGCAGCCCATATCCACGGATAGGGGGGAACACTGAAGCTTTCTTT
TRBD2	TRBV9	NA	TRBJ2-1	CASSVGGSGRYDNEQFF	TGTGCCAGCAGCGTAGGGGGTAGCGGGAGGTATGACAATGAGCAGTTCTTC
NA	TRBV25-1	many	TRBJ1-1	CASSEPPPGEAFF	TGTGCCAGCAGTGAACCACCTCCAGGGGAAGCTTTCTTT
NA	TRBV6-5	NA	TRBJ2-1	CASSYSGGQGYNEQFF	TGTGCCAGCAGTTACTCGGGGGGGCAGGGGTACAATGAGCAGTTCTTC
NA	TRBV1	NA	TRBJ1-6	CTSSPPGTRVDSPLHF	TGCACCAGCAGCCCCCCGGGGACAAGGGTCGATTCACCCCTCCACTTT
TRBD1	TRBV5-4	NA	TRBJ2-1	CATQTKTGQAERQFF	TGTGCCACCCAAACGAAAACCGGACAGGCAGAAAGGCAGTTCTTC
TRBD2	TRBV5-1	once	TRBJ2-3	CASSELAGGSSDTQYF	TGCGCCAGCAGCGAACTAGCGGGAGGGAGTTCAGATACGCAGTATTTT
TRBD1	TRBV19	NA	TRBJ1-5	CASSIASPGQDNQPQHF	TGTGCCAGTAGTATAGCTTCTCCGGGACAGGACAATCAGCCCCAGCATTTT
NA	TRBV3-1/TRBV3-2	NA	TRBJ2-3	CASSQLTGKADTQYF	TGTGCCAGCAGCCAACTTACAGGGAAGGCAGATACGCAGTATTTT
NA	TRBV15	NA	TRBJ1-4	CATSSYSEKLFF	TGTGCCACCAGCAGTTACAGCGAAAAACTGTTTTTT
NA	TRBV3-1/TRBV3-2	few	TRBJ1-1	CASSRGNTEAFF	TGTGCCAGCAGCCGCGGTAACACTGAAGCTTTCTTT
TRBD1	TRBV19	NA	TRBJ2-2	CASSSGQGNTGELFF	TGTGCCAGTAGTAGTGGACAGGGGAACACCGGGGAGCTGTTTTTT
NA	TRBV5-1	NA	TRBJ2-2	CASSSRETGELFF	TGCGCCAGCAGCTCGAGGGAAACCGGGGAGCTGTTTTTT
TRBD1	TRBV25-1	NA	TRBJ1-2	CASTSTGIGYTF	TGTGCCAGCACCTCGACAGGGATTGGCTACACCTTC
TRBD1	TRBV29-1	NA	TRBJ2-1	CSVIRTGDYNEQFF	TGCAGCGTCATTAGGACAGGGGACTACAATGAGCAGTTCTTC
TRBD1	TRBV6-2/TRBV6-3	NA	TRBJ2-7	CASSYRQGVPPYEQYF	TGTGCCAGCAGTTATCGACAGGGGGTACCCCCTTACGAGCAGTACTTC
TRBD1	TRBV19	NA	TRBJ1-3	CATRTGEPSGNTIYF	TGTGCCACAAGGACAGGGGAACCCTCTGGAAACACCATATATTTT
TRBD2	TRBV9	NA	TRBJ2-3	CASSARLAGVGDTQYF	TGTGCCAGCAGCGCCCGACTAGCGGGAGTCGGAGATACGCAGTATTTT
NA	TRBV6-6	NA	TRBJ1-1	CASSPRRGDTEAFF	TGTGCCAGCAGTCCCCGCCGGGGGGACACTGAAGCTTTCTTT
NA	TRBV3-1/TRBV3-2	few	TRBJ1-1	CASSQEGRAFF	TGTGCCAGCAGCCAAGAGGGGAGAGCTTTCTTT
TRBD1	TRBV6-6	NA	TRBJ1-2	CASSPLSGTGGHGYGYTF	TGTGCCAGCAGTCCATTGTCCGGGACAGGGGGCCATGGCTATGGCTACACCTTC
TRBD1	TRBV2	NA	TRBJ1-2	CASSPDRGPNYGYTF	TGTGCCAGCAGCCCCGACAGGGGTCCTAACTATGGCTACACCTTC
TRBD1	TRBV5-1	NA	TRBJ1-1	CASSMGQRNTEAFF	TGCGCCAGCAGCATGGGACAGAGGAACACTGAAGCTTTCTTT
TRBD1	TRBV14	NA	TRBJ2-7	CASSPNIHRGTGNEQYF	TGTGCCAGCAGCCCGAATATACACAGGGGTACGGGGAACGAGCAGTACTTC
TRBD1	TRBV28	NA	TRBJ2-7	CASSLWETGSNEQYF	TGTGCCAGCAGTTTATGGGAGACAGGGTCGAACGAGCAGTACTTC
NA	TRBV30	NA	TRBJ2-2	CAGLVGHPTGELFF	TGTGCCGGACTTGTGGGACATCCCACCGGGGAGCTGTTTTTT
NA	TRBV6-1	once	TRBJ1-6	CASSERSPLHF	TGTGCCAGCAGTGAACGGTCACCCCTCCACTTT
TRBD1	TRBV10-1	NA	TRBJ1-6	CASSAGTGRSPLHF	TGCGCCAGCAGTGCCGGGACAGGGCGCTCACCCCTCCACTTT
TRBD2	TRBV29-1	few	TRBJ2-3	CSAGILAGGPIGSDTQYF	TGCAGCGCCGGAATACTAGCGGGGGGGCCGATAGGCTCAGATACGCAGTATTTT
TRBD2	TRBV7-6	NA	TRBJ2-1	CASSLSGRGRRGNEQFF	TGTGCCAGCAGCCTTAGCGGGAGAGGTCGTCGGGGCAATGAGCAGTTCTTC
NA	TRBV19	NA	TRBJ1-1	CASSIVGGFTEAFF	TGTGCCAGTAGTATAGTAGGAGGGTTCACTGAAGCTTTCTTT
NA	TRBV6-5	NA	TRBJ1-3	CASKSGGDRNTIYF	TGTGCCAGCAAGAGTGGGGGGGATAGAAACACCATATATTTT
NA	TRBV7-2	few	TRBJ2-7	CASSLDTGMGHEQYF	TGTGCCAGCAGCTTAGATACAGGGATGGGACACGAGCAGTACTTC
TRBD1	TRBV27	NA	TRBJ1-6	CASRGQDSYNSPLHF	TGTGCCAGCAGAGGACAGGACTCCTATAATTCACCCCTCCACTTT
NA	TRBV25-1	NA	TRBJ1-2	CASSSSRGRDGYTF	TGTGCCAGCAGCTCCTCGAGAGGGCGAGATGGCTACACCTTC
NA	TRBV9	NA	TRBJ2-3	CASSDPAADTQYF	TGTGCCAGCAGCGATCCGGCGGCAGATACGCAGTATTTT
NA	TRBV12-3/TRBV12-4	few	TRBJ1-2	CASSLGGHGYTF	TGTGCCAGCAGTTTAGGGGGCCATGGCTACACCTTC
NA	TRBV28	NA	TRBJ1-5	CASNPGGNQPQHF	TGTGCCAGCAACCCGGGGGGCAATCAGCCCCAGCATTTT
NA	TRBV6-6	NA	TRBJ1-5	CASSSSGDQPQHF	NA
NA	TRBV19	NA	TRBJ1-5	CASSIGTGRSNQPQHF	TGTGCCAGTAGTATAGGAACGGGTAGGAGCAATCAGCCCCAGCATTTT
NA	TRBV21-1	NA	TRBJ1-5	CASSALRGRGNQPQHF	TGTGCCAGCAGCGCCCTTCGAGGCAGGGGCAATCAGCCCCAGCATTTT
NA	TRBV29-1	NA	TRBJ2-7	CSCSRGSEQYF	TGCAGCTGCTCGAGGGGGTCCGAGCAGTACTTC
NA	TRBV14	NA	TRBJ2-4	CASSQGGLAKNIQYF	TGTGCCAGCAGCCAAGGGGGCCTAGCCAAAAACATTCAGTACTTC
TRBD1	TRBV9	NA	TRBJ1-5	CASSGQGDQPQHF	TGTGCCAGCAGTGGACAGGGTGATCAGCCCCAGCATTTT
TRBD1	TRBV6-1	once	TRBJ1-2	CASSERTGANYGYTF	TGTGCCAGCAGTGAGAGAACAGGGGCTAACTATGGCTACACCTTC
NA	TRBV6-1	NA	TRBJ1-5	CASSEEGRVGNQPQHF	TGTGCCAGCAGTGAAGAGGGCAGGGTGGGCAATCAGCCCCAGCATTTT
TRBD1	TRBV19	NA	TRBJ2-7	CASRGTGAYEQYF	TGTGCCAGTAGAGGGACAGGGGCCTACGAGCAGTACTTC
NA	TRBV5-5	NA	TRBJ2-7	CASSFYRDSTYEQYF	TGTGCCAGCAGCTTTTACCGGGACTCAACCTACGAGCAGTACTTC